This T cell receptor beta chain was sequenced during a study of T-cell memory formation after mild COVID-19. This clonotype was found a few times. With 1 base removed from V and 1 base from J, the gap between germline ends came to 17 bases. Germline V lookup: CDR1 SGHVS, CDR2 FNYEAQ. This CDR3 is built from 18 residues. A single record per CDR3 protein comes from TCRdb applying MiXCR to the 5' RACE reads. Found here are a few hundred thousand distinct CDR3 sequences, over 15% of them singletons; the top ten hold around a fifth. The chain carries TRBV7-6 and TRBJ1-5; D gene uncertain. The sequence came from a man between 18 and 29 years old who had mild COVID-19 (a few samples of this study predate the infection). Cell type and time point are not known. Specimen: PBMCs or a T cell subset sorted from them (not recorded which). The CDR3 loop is CASSLGGGSRLSNQPQHF. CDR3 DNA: TGTGCCAGCAGCTTAGGAGGAGGCAGCCGTTTGAGCAATCAGCCCCAGCATTTT.